These 8 T cell receptor beta chains were sequenced from one sample in a study of cytomegalovirus exposure and HLA in healthy donors. The protocol was immunoSEQ multiplex PCR, while the TCRdb copy is restricted to in-frame clones and leaves out a portion. The table has roughly 100,000 clones, less than 95% seen once. Sequenced sample: PBMCs. The source is a woman aged 18-35 years in good health and CMV-seronegative.

This clone was counted a few times. The chain links TRBV2 to TRBJ1-6; perhaps TRBD1 as D (6 bases). This CDR3 has 17 residues. The germline CDR1 and CDR2 sequences are SNHLY and FYNNEI. The ends were cut back, 5 bases at V and 9 bases at J, with 23 bases in the middle. DNA for the CDR3: TGTGCCAGCAGTCCTTACAGGGCCCTTGGTATAAGTTCACCCCTCCACTTT. It specifies CASSPYRALGISSPLHF.

Note on this clone: Relative to the germline gene, one junction end is altered; a read error may explain this. The chain has TRBV7-7 and TRBJ2-3, with D unclear. Per germline, CDR1 SSHAT and CDR2 FNYEAQ (reference sequence). The CDR3 is 15 residues long. The CDR3 reads CASSLGGRPTDTQYF. CDR3 nucleotides: TGTGCTAGCAGCTTAGGCGGTCGGCCGACAGATACGCAGTATTTT.

The J gene is TRBJ2-1, the V gene TRBV11-2; the match to TRBD2 covers 10 bases. Trimming removed 5 bases from V and 15 bases from J; junction bases left unmatched: 13. CDR1 SGHAT and CDR2 FQNNGV come from the germline V gene. This CDR3 comprises 14 residues. The CDR3 here is CASSPLGERGGWFF. The DNA of the CDR3 is TGTGCCAGCAGCCCCCTCGGTGAGCGGGGGGGCTGGTTCTTC.

This chain connects TRBV6-4 to TRBJ2-3, with 8 bases lining up with TRBD2. The CDR3 runs to 14 residues. The V gene end was trimmed by 4 bases and the J gene end by 2 bases; junction bases not matched to a gene: 2. CDR1 and CDR2 from the germline V gene are MRHNA and SNTAGT. CDR3 DNA sequence: TGTGCCAGCAGTGCGCGGGGGGACACAGATACGCAGTATTTT. Amino acids: CASSARGDTDTQYF.

The chain joins TRBV6-1 to TRBJ2-7; D is perhaps TRBD1 (7 bases). The V gene lost 10 bases and the J gene lost 4 bases, with 14 bases spanning the gap. Germline CDR1 MNHNS, CDR2 SASEGT. The CDR3 consists of 12 residues. CDR3 DNA sequence: TGTGCCATCGGAGGGGGCAAGTACGAGCAGTACTTC. It is translated as CAIGGGKYEQYF.

This clone was counted only a few times. The genes are TRBV30 and TRBJ1-1; D perhaps matches TRBD1 (6 bases). Deletions cut 7 bases from V and 0 bases from J, with 27 bases between. Germline V gene data show CDR1 as GTSNPN and CDR2 as SVGIG (reference sequence). The CDR3 has 18 amino acids. CDR3 sequence (DNA): TGTGCCTTTCAAGGACAGTCCAACGCCCTCTACATGAACACTGAAGCTTTCTTT. Its translation: CAFQGQSNALYMNTEAFF. The variable domain in full, completed from reference TRBV30 and TRBJ1-1, reads SQTIHQWPATLVQPVGSPLSLECTVEGTSNPNLYWYRQAAGRGLQLLFYSVGIGQISSEVPQNLSASRPQDRQFILSSKKLLLSDSGFYLCAFQGQSNALYMNTEAFFGQGTRLTVV.

This rearrangement joins TRBV28 to TRBJ2-4, with 8 bases matching TRBD1. V was clipped by 3 bases and J by 6 bases; unmatched bases: 7. The length of the CDR3 is 15 residues. Per the germline V gene, CDR1 is MDHEN and CDR2 is SYDVKM. The CDR3 DNA is TGTGCCAGCAGTTTGCAGTGGACAGGGACAAACATTCAGTACTTC. As protein: CASSLQWTGTNIQYF.

The J gene is TRBJ1-5, the V gene TRBV30; a possible D gene is TRBD1 (5 bases). This CDR3 is built from 15 residues. The germline V and J ends were trimmed by 4 bases and 4 bases, with 17 bases remaining between them. Per the germline V gene, CDR1 is GTSNPN and CDR2 is SVGIG (reference sequence). The CDR3 nucleotides are TGTGCCTGGAACCTGGGGCAGGGTGCTAATCAGCCCCAGCATTTT. This codes for CAWNLGQGANQPQHF.